One and the same sample provided the 10 T cell receptor beta chains below, sequenced in a study of glioma-infiltrating T cells after dendritic cell vaccination. Only in-frame clones appear in the TCRdb table, and some are missing; sequencing was by immunoSEQ multiplex PCR. The data hold over 70,000 clones, with over 75% observed a single time. The material was blood, obtained before dendritic cell vaccination. The receptor set was obtained from a human donor with glioblastoma.

V and J are TRBV28 and TRBJ2-5; D is possibly TRBD2 (5 bases). Germline values: CDR1 MDHEN, CDR2 SYDVKM. Trimming shortened V by 4 bases and J by 4 bases, and 16 bases separated the two germline ends. The CDR3 has 15 amino acids. The CDR3 sequence: CASSSPGTRGETQYF. CDR3 nucleotide sequence: TGTGCCAGCAGTTCTCCGGGAACTCGAGGAGAGACCCAGTACTTC.

With respect to this clone: The junction shows a germline mismatch at one end, possibly a read error. The chain joins TRBV19 to TRBJ1-2, with TRBD1 as a possible D gene (6 bases). The CDR3 has 16 amino acids. Germline V gene data show CDR1 as LNHDA and CDR2 as SQIVND (reference sequence). CDR3 sequence: CASSTVGARAKYGYTF. DNA for the CDR3: TGTGCCAGTAGTACCGTGGGGGCTCGGGCTAAATATGGCTACACCTTC.

This clone was detected only a few times. The CDR3 DNA sequence: TGTGCCAGCAGCTTAGGAGAGGCGAACACCGGGGAGCTGTTTTTT. The encoded protein is CASSLGEANTGELFF. The chain uses TRBV7-6 and TRBJ2-2, with D uncertain. Between the trimmed V and J ends, which lost 1 base and 0 bases, there was a span of 6 bases. Looked up from germline, CDR1 is SGHVS and CDR2 is FNYEAQ. The CDR3 extends over 15 amino acids.

The CDR3 sequence is CSVNWGPPYEQYF. CDR3 nucleotides: TGCAGCGTTAACTGGGGCCCGCCCTACGAGCAGTACTTC. V and J are TRBV29-1 and TRBJ2-7; perhaps TRBD1 as D (5 bases). The germline V and J ends were trimmed by 5 bases and 2 bases, with 13 bases remaining between them. CDR3 length equals 13 residues. Germline V gene data show CDR1 as SQVTM and CDR2 as ANQGSEA.

The chain recombines TRBV11-3 with TRBJ2-1, with D possibly matching TRBD2 (6 bases). CDR3 length equals 12 residues. Germline values: CDR1 SGHNT, CDR2 YENEEA. Trimming cost V 5 bases and J 8 bases, with 10 bases left between them. The CDR3, as DNA: TGTGCCAGCAGCCTACTAGCAGATGAGCAGTTCTTC. As protein: CASSLLADEQFF.

The chain links TRBV9 to TRBJ2-3; 8 bases match TRBD2. The germline V gene encodes CDR1 SGDLS and CDR2 YYNGEE. The V and J ends lost 0 bases and 3 bases, in that order; junction bases with no gene match: 15. The CDR3 spans 19 residues. CDR3 residues: CASSVAEFSGATVTDTQYF. As DNA, the CDR3 is TGTGCCAGCAGCGTAGCGGAATTTAGCGGGGCAACGGTAACAGATACGCAGTATTTT.

V is TRBV6-1 and J is TRBJ1-2; D possibly corresponds to TRBD1 (5 bases). The germline V and J ends were trimmed by 7 bases and 4 bases, with 16 bases remaining between them. CDR1 is MNHNS and CDR2 is SASEGT in the germline V gene. CDR3 length: 14 residues. CDR3 coding DNA: TGTGCCAGCAACTTCGCGGGGGGGAGCTATGGCTACACCTTC. Protein: CASNFAGGSYGYTF.

This rearrangement joins TRBV5-1 to TRBJ2-3, with 12 bases aligning to TRBD1. Looked up from germline, CDR1 is SGHRS and CDR2 is YFSETQ. CDR3 length equals 15 residues. V lost 7 bases and J lost 4; bases outside the gene matches: 7. The CDR3 loop is CASYRDRGLSDTQYF. CDR3 coding DNA: TGCGCCAGCTACCGGGACAGGGGGCTCTCAGATACGCAGTATTTT.

The chain combines TRBV5-1 with TRBJ2-7; the match to TRBD1 covers 7 bases. This CDR3 has 15 amino acids. Losses at the gene ends were 2 bases for V and 0 bases for J; bases not matched to a gene: 5. Germline V gives CDR1 SGHRS, CDR2 YFSETQ. CDR3 in DNA: TGCGCCAGCAGCTTACCGGGACAGAGCTCCTACGAGCAGTACTTC. Protein sequence: CASSLPGQSSYEQYF.

The chain recombines TRBV20-1 with TRBJ2-7; TRBD2 matches at 7 bases. V shed 4 bases and J 10 bases; nucleotides not matched to a gene: 7. The germline CDR1 and CDR2 sequences are DFQATT and SNEGSKA (reference sequence). CDR3 length equals 11 residues. DNA of the CDR3: TGCAGTGCTACAAGACGGGGGGAACAGTACTTC. Translation gives CSATRRGEQYF.